This T cell receptor beta chain was obtained from a study of immune evolution from preneoplasia to lung adenocarcinoma. Sequenced by immunoSEQ multiplex PCR; TCRdb stores in-frame clones only, minus some. The sample comprises 15,000 to 20,000 clones, 65% to 90% of which are singletons, and 2.5% to 3% rests with the top ten. The TCR originated in a person in their 70s with invasive lung adenocarcinoma. Sequenced input: FFPE invasive lung adenocarcinoma tissue.

CDR3: CASSPSTGGAEQPQHF. CDR3 DNA: TGTGCCAGCTCACCGAGCACAGGGGGCGCAGAACAGCCCCAGCATTTT. The V call is TRBV18, the J call TRBJ1-5; 9 bases line up with TRBD1. CDR3 length: 16 amino acids. The V segment lost 3 bases and the J segment 7 bases; nucleotides outside the gene matches: 10. CDR1 and CDR2 from the germline V gene are KGHSH and LQKENI.